These 7 T cell receptor beta chains originate from one sample sequenced in a study of shared clonotypes between healthy human individuals (TCRdb year 2020). The method behind the library was the immunoSEQ multiplex PCR assay. TCRdb provides this immuneACCESS table in a form limited to in-frame rearrangements. Some clones are lacking; in checked studies, under half of them reflect an unresolved V gene, and why the rest are absent is not known. Counted in this sample were about 520,000 clones; about 84% of them appeared once. The ten largest make up about an eighth of the sample. The sequenced sample consisted of PBMCs. The receptors come from a woman between 40 and 50 years old in good health. Some clones in this sample may be carry-over from other donors' samples.

The table lists this clone with a few counts. The V gene is TRBV19, the J gene TRBJ1-5; 9 positions match TRBD1. After removal of 5 bases from V and 4 bases from J, the junction contained 12 bases not matched to a gene. The CDR3 totals 17 residues. The V gene's germline CDR1 is LNHDA and CDR2 SQIVND (reference sequence). CDR3 coding DNA: TGTGCCAGTAGTCGTAGGGGGAACAGGGGGCAGAATCAGCCCCAGCATTTT. Translating gives CASSRRGNRGQNQPQHF. The whole variable domain, filled in from reference TRBV19 and TRBJ1-5, reads DGGITQSPKYLFRKEGQNVTLSCEQNLNHDAMYWYRQDPGQGLRLIYYSQIVNDFQKGDIAEGYSVSREKKESFPLTVTSAQKNPTAFYLCASSRRGNRGQNQPQHFGDGTRLSIL.

This clone has a handful of counts. The J gene is TRBJ2-3, the V gene TRBV5-4; 8 nucleotides line up with TRBD1. CDR1 and CDR2 (germline): SGHNT, YYREEE (reference sequence). This CDR3 is 19 amino acids long. Losses at the gene ends were 9 bases for V and 3 bases for J; bases not matched to a gene: 24. As DNA, the CDR3 is TGTGCCACCACCCGAGCAAGGACAGGGAAAATTCATGGGACAGATACGCAGTATTTT. Translated: CATTRARTGKIHGTDTQYF.

V usage is TRBV19 and J usage is TRBJ1-2, with D possibly matching TRBD1 (6 bases). Germline loops: CDR1 LNHDA, CDR2 SQIVND (reference sequence). The ends were cut back, 5 bases at V and 1 base at J, with 20 bases in the middle. This CDR3 region has 17 residues. The CDR3 nucleotides read TGTGCCAGTAGTCCTTATACCGGGACAATTCATAACTATGGCTACACCTTC. It translates to CASSPYTGTIHNYGYTF.

The rearrangement links TRBV7-3 to TRBJ1-1; weak D call: TRBD1 (6 bases). The CDR3 consists of 14 residues. The V gene lost 5 bases and the J gene lost 6 bases, with 16 bases spanning the gap. Germline V gives CDR1 SGHTA, CDR2 FQGTGA. The DNA for the CDR3 is TGTGCCAGCAGCCCTAACCCGACAGGATCTGAAGCTTTCTTT. Its translation is CASSPNPTGSEAFF.

V and J are TRBV2 and TRBJ2-7; TRBD1 is a possible D gene (6 bases). The CDR3 is 12 amino acids. Germline values: CDR1 SNHLY, CDR2 FYNNEI. V lost 6 bases, J lost 9 bases, and 15 bases lay in between. CDR3 region: CASRGQRPVQYF. The CDR3 DNA sequence: TGTGCCAGCAGAGGACAGCGCCCCGTGCAGTACTTC.

This clone was counted once. CDR3 sequence (DNA): TGTGCCAGCAGCTTAGATCCTAGCGGGAGGTCGAAGAGCTCCTACAATGAGCAGTTCTTC. It yields the protein CASSLDPSGRSKSSYNEQFF. The chain joins TRBV11-3 to TRBJ2-1; 11 positions match TRBD2. V shed 0 bases, J shed 0 bases, and the junction held 10 bases outside the gene matches. CDR3 size: 20 residues. The germline gives CDR1 SGHNT, CDR2 YENEEA.

This chain links TRBV4-2 with TRBJ2-1; weak D call: TRBD1 (5 bases). V gave up 0 bases and J gave up 0 bases, with 12 bases separating them. This CDR3 is built from 17 residues. CDR1 LGHNA and CDR2 YNFKEQ come from the germline V gene. Here the CDR3 reads CASSQDLQARSYNEQFF. The DNA of the CDR3 is TGTGCCAGCAGCCAAGATCTACAGGCCCGCTCCTACAATGAGCAGTTCTTC.